This T cell receptor (beta chain) was captured in a study of early T cells in non-severe SARS-CoV-2 infection. This CDR3 has 14 amino acids. Looked up from germline, CDR1 is SEHNR and CDR2 is FQNEAQ (reference sequence). With V trimmed by 5 bases and J by 6 bases, 8 bases remained unmatched. Using its own MiXCR run on the 5' RACE reads, TCRdb lists one record per CDR3 protein. The table has fewer than 35,000 distinct CDR3 sequences, under 6% seen once. Material: whole blood. J is TRBJ2-3 and V is TRBV7-9, with 7 bases identical to TRBD1. This receptor was identified in an adult who was a healthcare worker with PCR-confirmed SARS-CoV-2 infection or an uninfected control (not recorded which). The CDR3 loop reads CASSTDRVVDTQYF. The CDR3 DNA follows: TGTGCCAGCAGCACAGACAGGGTCGTTGATACGCAGTATTTT.